The clone carrying this T cell receptor beta chain came up a few times. What it recognizes is unknown. An end of the junction differs from the germline gene, which may be a read error. After constant-region reverse-primer amplification, full-length variable regions underwent semi-nested PCR with Nested Universal Primer A. TCRdb passed the 5' RACE reads through MiXCR, listing each CDR3 protein once. Of about 43,000 distinct CDR3 sequences detected, approximately 23% appear once; the ten largest clones hold around 4.5%. Study-level findings and limits: Greatest tumor Treg TCR overlap was with tumor naive CD4+ cells. Tumor memory CD4+ T cell TCR gene usage clustered with blood and lymph node memory CD4+ cells and lymph node naive CD4+ cells. Whole repertoires were not studied in the larger cohort, only one V-J beta rearrangement.

The CDR3 totals 15 residues. CDR1 and CDR2 (germline): MNHNS, SASEGT. Tregs were sorted as CD4+CD25+CD127-/low cells. The genes are TRBV6-1 and TRBJ2-1, with unresolved D. The sample was Tregs sorted from a lymph node. This clonotype was obtained from a female donor with breast cancer. As DNA, the CDR3 is TGTGCCAGCACTGAAGCTTCCGGGCCCCACAATGAGCAGTTCTTC. It translates to CASTEASGPHNEQFF.